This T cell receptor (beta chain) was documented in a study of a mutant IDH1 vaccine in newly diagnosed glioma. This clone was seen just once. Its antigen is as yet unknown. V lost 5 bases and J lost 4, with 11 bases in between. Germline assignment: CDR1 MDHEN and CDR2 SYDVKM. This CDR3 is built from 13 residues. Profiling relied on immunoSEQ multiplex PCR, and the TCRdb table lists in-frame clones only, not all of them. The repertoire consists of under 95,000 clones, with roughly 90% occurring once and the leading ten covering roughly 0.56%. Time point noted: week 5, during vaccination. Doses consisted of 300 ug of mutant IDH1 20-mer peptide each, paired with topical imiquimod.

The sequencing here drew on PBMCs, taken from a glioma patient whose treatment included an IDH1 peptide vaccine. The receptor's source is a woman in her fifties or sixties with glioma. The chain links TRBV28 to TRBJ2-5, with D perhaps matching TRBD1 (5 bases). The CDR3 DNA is TGTGCCAGCAGTGGAGACAGCCGAGAGACCCAGTACTTC. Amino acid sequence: CASSGDSRETQYF.